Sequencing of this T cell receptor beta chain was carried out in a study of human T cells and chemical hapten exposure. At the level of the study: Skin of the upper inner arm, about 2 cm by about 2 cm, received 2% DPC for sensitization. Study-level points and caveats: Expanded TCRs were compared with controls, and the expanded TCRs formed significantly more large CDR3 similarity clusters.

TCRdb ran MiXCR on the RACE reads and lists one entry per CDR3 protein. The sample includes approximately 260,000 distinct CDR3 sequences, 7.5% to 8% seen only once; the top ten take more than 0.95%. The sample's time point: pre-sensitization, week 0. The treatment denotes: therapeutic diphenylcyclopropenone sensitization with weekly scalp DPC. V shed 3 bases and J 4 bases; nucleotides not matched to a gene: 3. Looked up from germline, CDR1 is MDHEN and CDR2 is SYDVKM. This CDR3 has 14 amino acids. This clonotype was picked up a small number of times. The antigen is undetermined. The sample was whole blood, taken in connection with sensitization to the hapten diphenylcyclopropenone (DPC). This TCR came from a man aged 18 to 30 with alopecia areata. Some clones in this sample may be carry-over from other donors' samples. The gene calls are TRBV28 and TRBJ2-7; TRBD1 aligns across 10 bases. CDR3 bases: TGTGCCAGCAGTTTTGAGGGACAGGGGTACGAGCAGTACTTC. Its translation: CASSFEGQGYEQYF.